This T cell receptor beta chain comes out of a study of a mutant IDH1 vaccine in newly diagnosed glioma. Clones were sequenced by immunoSEQ multiplex PCR, and TCRdb holds only the in-frame ones, with some missing. The sample lists tens of thousands of clones, roughly 82% occurring once. The germline V gene has CDR1 WSHSY and CDR2 SAAADI. The CDR3 loop spans 13 amino acids. The V gene lost 2 bases and the J gene lost 9 bases, with 8 bases spanning the gap. The sample's time point: baseline, week 1 (first vaccination visit). The treatment here: pre-vaccination baseline after standard-of-care therapy. The input for sequencing was PBMCs, taken from a glioma patient treated with radiotherapy, temozolomide or both. The source of this sequence is a man aged 40-55 years with glioma. Some clones in this sample may be carry-over from other donors' samples. The genes are TRBV10-2 and TRBJ1-6; no definite D call. The CDR3 DNA sequence: TGCGCCAGCAGTGAGGGGCGGAGTTCACCCCTCCACTTT. Its protein product is CASSEGRSSPLHF.